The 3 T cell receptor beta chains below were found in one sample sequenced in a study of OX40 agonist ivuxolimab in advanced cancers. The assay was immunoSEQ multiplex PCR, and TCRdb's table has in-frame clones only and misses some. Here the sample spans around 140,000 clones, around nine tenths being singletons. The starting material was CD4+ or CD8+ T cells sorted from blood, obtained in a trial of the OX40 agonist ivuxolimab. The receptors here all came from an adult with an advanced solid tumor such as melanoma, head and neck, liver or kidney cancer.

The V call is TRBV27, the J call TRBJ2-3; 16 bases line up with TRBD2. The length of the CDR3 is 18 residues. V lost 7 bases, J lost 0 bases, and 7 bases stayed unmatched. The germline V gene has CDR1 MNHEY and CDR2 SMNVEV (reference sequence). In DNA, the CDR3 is TGTGCCAGCAAAAAGGGACTAGCGGGAGGGCCTAGCACAGATACGCAGTATTTT. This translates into CASKKGLAGGPSTDTQYF.

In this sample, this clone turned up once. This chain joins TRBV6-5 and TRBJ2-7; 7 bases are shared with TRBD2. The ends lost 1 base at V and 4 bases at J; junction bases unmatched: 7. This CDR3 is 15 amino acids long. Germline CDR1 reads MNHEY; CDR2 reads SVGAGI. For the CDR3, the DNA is TGTGCCAGCAGTTACTACGGACTAGAGGGATACGAGCAGTACTTC. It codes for CASSYYGLEGYEQYF.

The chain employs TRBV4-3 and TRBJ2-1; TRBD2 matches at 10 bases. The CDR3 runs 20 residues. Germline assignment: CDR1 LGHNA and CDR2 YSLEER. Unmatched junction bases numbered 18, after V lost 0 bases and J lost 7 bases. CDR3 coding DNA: TGCGCCAGCAGCCAAGAGTTAAGCCCGTACCCTAGCGGGAGATCTAATGAGCAGTTCTTC. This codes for CASSQELSPYPSGRSNEQFF.